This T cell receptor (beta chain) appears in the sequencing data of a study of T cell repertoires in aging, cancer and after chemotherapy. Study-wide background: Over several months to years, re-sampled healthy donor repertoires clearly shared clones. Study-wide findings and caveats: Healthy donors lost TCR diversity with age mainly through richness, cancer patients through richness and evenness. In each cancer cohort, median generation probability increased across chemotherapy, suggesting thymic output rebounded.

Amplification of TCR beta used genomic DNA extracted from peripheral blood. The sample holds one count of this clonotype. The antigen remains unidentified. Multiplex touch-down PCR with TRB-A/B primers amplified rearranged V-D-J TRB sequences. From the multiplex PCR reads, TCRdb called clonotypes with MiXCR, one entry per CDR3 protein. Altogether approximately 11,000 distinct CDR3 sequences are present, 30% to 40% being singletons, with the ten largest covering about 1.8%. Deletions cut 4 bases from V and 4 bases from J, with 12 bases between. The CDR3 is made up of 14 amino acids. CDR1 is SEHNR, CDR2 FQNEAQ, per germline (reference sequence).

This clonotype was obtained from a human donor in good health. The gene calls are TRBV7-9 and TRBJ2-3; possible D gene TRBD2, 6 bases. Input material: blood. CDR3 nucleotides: TGTGCCAGCAGCTCCTCACTAGCTCCAGATACGCAGTATTTT. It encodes CASSSSLAPDTQYF. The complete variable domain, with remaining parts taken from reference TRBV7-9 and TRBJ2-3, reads DTGVSQNPRHKITKRGQNVTFRCDPISEHNRLYWYRQTLGQGPEFLTYFQNEAQLEKSRLLSDRFSAERPKGSFSTLEIQRTEQGDSAMYLCASSSSLAPDTQYFGPGTRLTVL.